This T cell receptor (beta chain) came from a study of low-dose radiotherapy and immunotherapy resistance in tumors. On the study more broadly: The study gave Cohort 2 1 Gy per fraction every two weeks, totaling 13 Gy over 26 weeks.

Documented time point: after trial treatment. Treatment noted: LDRT plus nivolumab, ipilimumab, low-dose cyclophosphamide and aspirin (RACIN trial). This clonotype was counted many times. TRAV- and TRBV-specific primers, spanning alpha and beta chains, primed first-strand cDNA. Over approximately 20 PCR cycles, TCRs were amplified from a constant-region primer and V-primer adapter. TCRdb independently ran MiXCR on the reads; one entry per CDR3 protein. The data hold 100,000 or so distinct CDR3 sequences, with around 20% observed a single time. The CDR3 runs 15 residues. Germline lookup yields CDR1 GTSNPN and CDR2 SVGIG (reference sequence). The junction had 6 bases not matched to a gene; V was cut back by 0 bases and J by 6 bases.

The sequenced sample was PBMCs, obtained after low-dose radiotherapy plus immunotherapy. The receptor comes from a male donor with prostate cancer. V and J are TRBV30 and TRBJ2-7; 12 positions agree with TRBD2. CDR3 region: CAWSVGLAGRGEQYF. CDR3 in DNA: TGTGCCTGGAGTGTAGGACTAGCGGGGAGGGGCGAGCAGTACTTC.